This TCR beta chain was recorded in a study of T cells in Graves' hyperthyroidism and ophthalmopathy. Pregnant or lactating patients were excluded, as were those with uncontrolled infection or other autoimmune disease. In its sample, this clonotype was seen a few times. Germline CDR1 reads SGHVS; CDR2 reads FQNEAQ. V shed 3 bases and J 3 bases; nucleotides not matched to a gene: 5. The CDR3 has 16 amino acids. Regions amplified from RNA transcripts were the TCR beta CDR3 regions. Primed by the HTBI set, a first-round RT-PCR was run on the TCR CDR3. TCRdb re-called the multiplex PCR reads with MiXCR, one entry per CDR3 protein. Among roughly 280,000 distinct CDR3 sequences listed, roughly 22% were seen once.

Sample: blood. V and J are TRBV7-8 and TRBJ2-3, with 11 bases fitting TRBD1. This receptor was taken from a man aged 30-40 years with Graves' ophthalmopathy. The CDR3 loop is CASSFPGTGGTDTQYF. The CDR3 coding sequence is TGTGCCAGCAGCTTCCCCGGGACAGGGGGGACAGATACGCAGTATTTT.